These 21 T cell receptor beta chains share one sample of origin, sequenced in a study of blood T cell repertoires in COVID-19. Sequencing used immunoSEQ multiplex PCR; TCRdb keeps in-frame clones, though not all of them. The sample lists 40,000 to 45,000 clones, about 90% occurring once. Sequenced input: peripheral blood. These receptors originate from a human donor in a cohort sampled during active COVID-19.

For the CDR3, the DNA is TGCGCCAGCAGCCAATACATCGTCGGAGCGGGGGGGCATTTTGAGACCCAGTACTTC. This codes for CASSQYIVGAGGHFETQYF. The genes are TRBV4-3 and TRBJ2-5; 10 bases fit TRBD2. Germline CDR1 reads LGHNA; CDR2 reads YSLEER. V lost 2 bases to trimming and J lost 5 bases; unmatched junction nucleotides: 17. The CDR3 is made up of 19 amino acids.

This chain connects TRBV6-5 to TRBJ2-4; D uncertain. The CDR3 covers 12 residues. Trimming stripped 6 bases from V and 7 bases from J, with 10 bases between. From germline, CDR1 is MNHEY and CDR2 SVGAGI. The CDR3 region is CASSVLGNIQYF. DNA of the CDR3: TGTGCCAGCAGCGTTCTCGGGAACATTCAGTACTTC.

This clone is a singleton in its sample. The chain links TRBV12-3 or TRBV12-4 to TRBJ1-1, with no clear D. The CDR3 contains 11 residues. V was cut by 3 bases and J by 6 bases, with 5 bases left in between. Here the CDR3 reads CASSLSPEAFF. The DNA of the CDR3 is TGTGCCAGCAGTTTGAGTCCTGAAGCTTTCTTT.

The chain couples TRBV4-3 to TRBJ2-5; D possibly corresponds to TRBD2 (6 bases). Trimming cost V 3 bases and J 2 bases, with 13 bases left between them. Germline loops: CDR1 LGHNA, CDR2 YSLEER. This CDR3 contains 15 residues. CDR3 protein: CASSQSIGTQETQYF. The CDR3 bases are TGCGCCAGCAGCCAGTCAATCGGGACTCAAGAGACCCAGTACTTC.

V gene TRBV19 combines with J gene TRBJ1-1; D is perhaps TRBD1 (5 bases). The V end lost 0 bases, the J end lost 5 bases, and 13 bases lay between the germline ends. This CDR3 has 15 amino acids. Germline V gene data show CDR1 as LNHDA and CDR2 as SQIVND (reference sequence). DNA for the CDR3: TGTGCCAGTAGTATAGACGGGGGACGGGGGACTGAAGCTTTCTTT. As protein: CASSIDGGRGTEAFF.

V gene TRBV5-4 combines with J gene TRBJ2-6; perhaps TRBD1 as D (7 bases). The length of the CDR3 is 13 residues. Germline V CDR1 and CDR2: SGHNT, YYREEE (reference sequence). V was trimmed by 10 bases and J by 4 bases, leaving 12 bases between them. The CDR3 spells CAGGTAGANVLTF. The CDR3, as DNA: TGTGCCGGGGGGACAGCGGGGGCCAACGTCCTGACTTTC.

This clone appeared once. The rearrangement links TRBV20-1 to TRBJ2-3, with D perhaps matching TRBD2 (5 bases). Looked up from germline, CDR1 is DFQATT and CDR2 is SNEGSKA (reference sequence). This CDR3 region has 11 residues. The germline V and J ends were trimmed by 6 bases and 6 bases, with 10 bases remaining between them. The CDR3 loop is CSALDFDTQYF. CDR3 in DNA: TGCAGTGCCCTGGACTTCGATACGCAGTATTTT.

The chain joins TRBV6-2 or TRBV6-3 to TRBJ2-7; no reliable D call. The V end was cut by 4 bases, the J end by 0 bases, with 13 bases between. The CDR3 runs 15 residues. CDR1 is MNHEY, CDR2 SVGEGT, per germline. The CDR3 here is CASSLTWAFSYEQYF. In DNA form, the CDR3 reads TGTGCCAGCAGTTTAACCTGGGCCTTCTCCTACGAGCAGTACTTC.

This chain links TRBV7-2 with TRBJ1-1, with 9 bases fitting TRBD1. CDR1 is SGHTA, CDR2 FQGNSA, per germline. The V and J ends lost 4 bases and 1 base, in that order; junction bases with no gene match: 4. This CDR3 contains 15 residues. This CDR3 is CASSSGQGRNTEAFF. For the CDR3, the DNA is TGTGCCAGCAGCTCCGGACAGGGGAGGAACACTGAAGCTTTCTTT.

The rearrangement links TRBV10-1 to TRBJ2-6, with 7 bases that match TRBD1. With 10 bases clipped from V and 0 bases from J, the junction kept 9 bases outside the gene matches. Looked up from germline, CDR1 is WNHNN and CDR2 is SYGVQD (reference sequence). The CDR3 loop spans 16 amino acids. The CDR3 reads CATFRDRNSGANVLTF. In nucleotides, the CDR3 is TGCGCCACCTTCAGGGACAGAAACTCTGGGGCCAACGTCCTGACTTTC.

The CDR3 DNA reads as TGTGCCAGCAGAGAACTAGGACTTCTCACAGATACGCAGTATTTT. It specifies CASRELGLLTDTQYF. This chain connects TRBV27 to TRBJ2-3; possibly TRBD2 for D (5 bases). Trimming took off 6 bases at V and 2 bases at J, with 15 bases between the two ends. This CDR3 region has 15 residues. Looked up from germline, CDR1 is MNHEY and CDR2 is SMNVEV (reference sequence).

V gene TRBV29-1 combines with J gene TRBJ2-1, with 8 positions matching TRBD2. Germline values: CDR1 SQVTM, CDR2 ANQGSEA. The CDR3 sequence is 10 residues long. The V gene end was trimmed by 4 bases and the J gene end by 13 bases; junction bases not matched to a gene: 3. The CDR3 loop reads CSVAGGDQFF. The CDR3 DNA sequence: TGCAGCGTTGCCGGGGGGGATCAGTTCTTC.

This clone was detected once. This chain links TRBV18 with TRBJ1-1; D is unresolved. Germline assignment: CDR1 KGHSH and CDR2 LQKENI. This CDR3 spans 13 amino acids. V lost 3 bases to trimming and J lost 2 bases, with 7 bases between them. The CDR3 nucleotides read TGTGCCAGCTCACCCGCGGCTAACACTGAAGCTTTCTTT. Translation gives CASSPAANTEAFF.

V and J are TRBV5-5 and TRBJ2-2; 11 nucleotides agree with TRBD2. Trimming took 4 bases from V and 5 from J; bases not matched to a gene: 1. The CDR3 contains 14 residues. The V gene's germline CDR1 is SGHKS and CDR2 YYEKEE (reference sequence). CDR3 in DNA: TGTGCCAGCAGCCCTAGCGGGGGGACCGGGGAGCTGTTTTTT. This codes for CASSPSGGTGELFF. Full variable domain (rest looked up from reference TRBV5-5 and TRBJ2-2): DAGVTQSPTHLIKTRGQQVTLRCSPISGHKSVSWYQQVLGQGPQFIFQYYEKEERGRGNFPDRFSARQFPNYSSELNVNALLLGDSALYLCASSPSGGTGELFFGEGSRLTVL.

J is TRBJ2-3 and V is TRBV5-1; TRBD1 matches 10 bases. This CDR3 is 16 amino acids long. CDR1 SGHRS and CDR2 YFSETQ come from the germline V gene. With 0 bases clipped from V and 4 bases from J, the junction kept 5 bases outside the gene matches. For the CDR3, the DNA is TGCGCCAGCAGCTTGGCGAAGACAGGGGGCCCAGATACGCAGTATTTT. It encodes CASSLAKTGGPDTQYF.

This clone was recorded a few times. This sequence joins TRBV5-1 and TRBJ1-6; D is unresolved. Looked up from germline, CDR1 is SGHRS and CDR2 is YFSETQ. The ends were cut back, 0 bases at V and 13 bases at J, with 11 bases in the middle. This CDR3 contains 13 residues. The CDR3 bases are TGCGCCAGCAGCTTGGACCCTTTTGCGCCCCTCCACTTT. This sequence encodes CASSLDPFAPLHF. The full variable domain, its missing parts supplied by reference TRBV5-1 and TRBJ1-6, is KAGVTQTPRYLIKTRGQQVTLSCSPISGHRSVSWYQQTPGQGLQFLFEYFSETQRNKGNFPGRFSGRQFSNSRSEMNVSTLELGDSALYLCASSLDPFAPLHFGNGTRLTVT.

This chain uses TRBV27 with TRBJ1-1; D is ambiguous. The length of the CDR3 is 13 residues. Germline CDR1 reads MNHEY; CDR2 reads SMNVEV (reference sequence). Trimming removed 2 bases at V and 1 base at J, with 5 bases between. CDR3 in DNA: TGTGCCAGCAGTTTAACAGAGAACACTGAAGCTTTCTTT. Its protein product is CASSLTENTEAFF.

This sequence joins TRBV15 and TRBJ2-3; a weak D match, TRBD1 (5 bases). This CDR3 spans 18 amino acids. Trimming stripped 0 bases from V and 2 bases from J, with 18 bases between. Germline assignment: CDR1 LNHNV and CDR2 YYDKDF (reference sequence). The chain's CDR3 is CATSRDRLVQGLTDTQYF. The CDR3 DNA sequence: TGTGCCACCAGCAGAGATCGTCTTGTGCAGGGCCTCACAGATACGCAGTATTTT.

This chain joins TRBV2 and TRBJ2-7; 10 bases align to TRBD2. From germline, CDR1 is SNHLY and CDR2 FYNNEI. V was clipped by 2 bases and J by 2 bases; unmatched bases: 6. The CDR3 contains 16 residues. The CDR3 nucleotides are TGTGCCAGCAGTGAAATCGGTACTAGCGGGACCTACGAGCAGTACTTC. This codes for CASSEIGTSGTYEQYF.

The chain carries TRBV4-3 and TRBJ1-5, with D perhaps TRBD1 (5 bases). V was pared by 3 bases and J by 0 bases, with 12 bases between. The length of the CDR3 is 16 residues. Germline assignment: CDR1 LGHNA and CDR2 YSLEER. The CDR3 loop is CASSHSTANSNQPQHF. DNA of the CDR3: TGCGCCAGCAGCCATTCGACAGCTAATAGCAATCAGCCCCAGCATTTT.

CDR3 sequence: CASTNGVGQPQHF. CDR3 bases: TGTGCCAGCACGAACGGGGTAGGCCAGCCCCAGCATTTT. The chain carries TRBV12-3 or TRBV12-4 and TRBJ1-5; D not certain. Deletions cut 7 bases from V and 7 bases from J, with 14 bases between. The CDR3 is 13 residues long.